This T cell receptor (beta chain) was profiled in a study of CD4 T cells in relation to SARS-CoV-2 and coronaviruses. With regard to this clone: What it binds is not known.

Study-level points and caveats: Monoreactive clones expanded significantly more to SARS-CoV-2 than crossreactive clones did.

Between the trimmed V and J ends, which lost 4 bases and 2 bases, there was a span of 17 bases. Germline-derived CDR1 and CDR2 are LGHDT and YNNKEL (reference sequence). The CDR3 contains 17 residues. Unexposed donor CD4+ T cells date from about 2011-2019, before the COVID-19 pandemic. The data were produced by immunoSEQ multiplex PCR, yet TCRdb's version contains in-frame clones alone and is incomplete. This table holds tens of thousands of clones, approximately 95% found once. The sequence derives from a human donor in good health. This chain links TRBV3-1 (or the pseudogene TRBV3-2) with TRBJ2-2; D gene uncertain. Sequencing was performed on naive CD4+ T cells from PBMCs. Documented subset: naive CD4+ T cells isolated by negative enrichment. This CDR3 reads CASSLMITPHNTGELFF. Here the CDR3 DNA reads TGTGCCAGCAGCCTCATGATCACTCCCCACAACACCGGGGAGCTGTTTTTT.